This TCR beta chain was captured by sequencing in a study of vaccination effects on CD4 cells after COVID-19. Germline V CDR1 and CDR2: SGHNT, YYREEE (reference sequence). Trimming cost V 4 bases and J 1 base, with 16 bases left between them. This CDR3 has 16 amino acids. On this clone itself: Its antigen is as yet unknown.

Sequencing used immunoSEQ multiplex PCR; TCRdb keeps in-frame clones, though not all of them. The table records around 16,000 clones, approximately 70% of them present only once. Antigen-specific CD4+ T cells were first expanded with viral peptide pools by the ViraFEST assay and only then sequenced. Having been cultured for under twelve days, the cells underwent CD4+ T cell isolation. Every participant took two doses of the BNT162b2 or mRNA-1273 vaccine. The genes are TRBV5-4 and TRBJ2-3; possibly TRBD1 or TRBD2 for D (5 bases each). Material: CD4+ T cells from PBMCs cultured with SARS-CoV-2 spike peptides, obtained after COVID-19 vaccination. This receptor was identified in a human donor who received a COVID-19 vaccine. CDR3 protein: CASSRDPRLGTDTQYF. CDR3 DNA sequence: TGTGCCAGCAGCCGGGACCCGAGGCTGGGCACAGATACGCAGTATTTT.